This T cell receptor beta chain was identified in a study of blood T cell repertoires in COVID-19. CDR3 length equals 17 residues. The germline gives CDR1 SGDLS, CDR2 YYNGEE. Trimming cost V 2 bases and J 7 bases; bases outside gene matches: 12. Generated by immunoSEQ multiplex PCR, the TCRdb table keeps only in-frame clones and is missing some. Of under 50,000 clones in the sample, more than 70% were seen once. This chain connects TRBV9 to TRBJ2-2, with 9 bases that match TRBD2. Sample: peripheral blood. This clonotype originated in a woman in her 70s with acute or convalescent COVID-19. The DNA of the CDR3 is TGTGCCAGCAGCGTGTACGCGTTAGCGGGAGATATCGGGGAGCTGTTTTTT. Protein: CASSVYALAGDIGELFF. Combining the CDR3 with reference TRBV9 and TRBJ2-2 gives the whole variable domain DSGVTQTPKHLITATGQRVTLRCSPRSGDLSVYWYQQSLDQGLQFLIQYYNGEERAKGNILERFSAQQFPDLHSELNLSSLELGDSALYFCASSVYALAGDIGELFFGEGSRLTVL.